This T cell receptor beta chain derives from a study of response to subunit inactivated influenza vaccine. TCRdb passed the RT-PCR reads through MiXCR, listing each CDR3 protein once. This sample has some 540,000 distinct CDR3 sequences; around 21% occur once, and the top ten carry about 3%. V was clipped by 6 bases and J by 6 bases, with 6 bases between them. The germline gives CDR1 MDHEN, CDR2 SYDVKM. The CDR3 extends over 10 amino acids. These data were also reused for a study on T cells expressing NK-cell markers. From that report: TCR beta cDNA was generated via 5'RACE template switching incorporating UMIs. Each of several donors carried dominant NKG2C+ clonotypes accounting for about 1.0-7.0% of CD8+ T cells. The same clonotypes also predominated in the CD3+CD56-NKG2C+ fraction of several donors. Certain NKG2C+ T cell clones were expanded, and their HCMV specificity remained unclear.

The rearrangement uses TRBV28 and TRBJ2-7; unclear D gene. This sequence was found in a man in his forties or fifties who received an inactivated influenza vaccine. The sequences come from CD4+ T cells sorted from PBMCs, collected 11 to 12 days after vaccination. The CDR3 reads CASSQLEQYF. The CDR3 DNA is TGTGCCAGCAGCCAACTCGAGCAGTACTTC.